A single sample is the source of the 4 T cell receptor beta chains below, sequenced in a study of identical twins. TCRdb analysed the 5' RACE reads with MiXCR anew, one entry per CDR3 protein. The sample lists 1.5 million to 2 million distinct CDR3 sequences, 25% to 35% occurring once. The sample taken for sequencing was cord blood. The source is a newborn girl in good health.

The rearrangement links TRBV9 to TRBJ1-2, with a possible D match to TRBD1 (5 bases). CDR3 size: 13 residues. Between the trimmed V and J ends, which lost 3 bases and 4 bases, there was a span of 10 bases. The germline CDR1 and CDR2 sequences are SGDLS and YYNGEE. CDR3 in amino acids: CASSATASYGYTF. As DNA, the CDR3 is TGTGCCAGCAGCGCGACAGCTAGCTATGGCTACACCTTC.

The table lists this clonotype with many counts. The chain couples TRBV20-1 to TRBJ2-3, with D unresolved. In germline, CDR1 is DFQATT, CDR2 SNEGSKA (reference sequence). The CDR3 loop spans 11 amino acids. V lost 2 bases to trimming and J lost 4 bases, with 4 bases between them. CDR3 DNA sequence: TGCAGTGCTAGACAGGCAGATACGCAGTATTTT. Its translation is CSARQADTQYF.

The rearrangement links TRBV2 to TRBJ2-5; 10 nucleotides agree with TRBD1. The tail of the sequence fits TRBJ2-7 better, so the J call may be wrong. This CDR3 spans 14 amino acids. Germline V gene lookup returns CDR1 SNHLY and CDR2 FYNNEI. The CDR3 DNA sequence: TGTGCCAGCAGGACGGACAGGGGGGGTTACGAGCAGTACTTC. Residues: CASRTDRGGYEQYF.

The V gene is TRBV12-3 or TRBV12-4, the J gene TRBJ2-3; TRBD2 matches 7 bases. This CDR3 has 18 amino acids. V shed 4 bases and J 2 bases; nucleotides not matched to a gene: 15. CDR3: CASSSPVVASGFTDTQYF. CDR3 nucleotide sequence: TGTGCCAGCAGTTCACCCGTCGTGGCTAGCGGCTTCACAGATACGCAGTATTTT.